This entry lists 19 T cell receptor beta chains sequenced from one sample in a study of T cell responses to AZD1222 COVID-19 vaccine. The repertoire was sequenced with immunoSEQ multiplex PCR; TCRdb's copy has only in-frame clones and lacks some. The sample yields 150,000 to 200,000 clones, 88% seen once. The material was peripheral blood, obtained 28 days after the second AZD1222 dose. The receptors come from an adult who received the AZD1222 COVID-19 vaccine.

Turning to this clone: Within the sample, other DNA sequences also encode this same CDR3. This chain uses TRBV12-3 or TRBV12-4 with TRBJ1-2; D is ambiguous. V lost 2 bases to trimming and J lost 2 bases, with 3 bases between them. CDR3 size: 12 residues. CDR3 DNA: TGTGCCAGCAGTTTACGCAACTATGGCTACACCTTC. Translated, it gives CASSLRNYGYTF.

The chain combines TRBV3-1 (or the pseudogene TRBV3-2) with TRBJ2-7; D might be TRBD1 (5 bases). Germline V gene data show CDR1 as LGHDT and CDR2 as YNNKEL (reference sequence). V gave up 0 bases and J gave up 0 bases, with 9 bases separating them. The CDR3 is 15 residues long. The CDR3 region has the DNA TGTGCCAGCAGCCAAGACAGGGTGAGCTCCTACGAGCAGTACTTC. It encodes CASSQDRVSSYEQYF.

A single count supports this clone. The chain recombines TRBV4-2 with TRBJ2-1; D gene uncertain. This CDR3 has 13 amino acids. V gave up 0 bases and J gave up 10 bases, with 10 bases separating them. CDR1 and CDR2 (germline): LGHNA, YNFKEQ. The CDR3 is CASSQEWVGEQFF. CDR3 nucleotides: TGTGCCAGCAGCCAAGAGTGGGTGGGGGAGCAGTTCTTC.

The chain employs TRBV19 and TRBJ1-5, with TRBD1 matching 7 bases. V dropped 5 bases and J dropped 4; count of bases not matched to a gene: 5. This CDR3 region has 14 residues. Germline V gene data show CDR1 as LNHDA and CDR2 as SQIVND (reference sequence). The CDR3 loop is CASSGGTANQPQHF. In nucleotides, the CDR3 is TGTGCCAGTAGTGGCGGGACAGCGAATCAGCCCCAGCATTTT. Based on the CDR3 plus reference TRBV19 and TRBJ1-5, the full variable domain is DGGITQSPKYLFRKEGQNVTLSCEQNLNHDAMYWYRQDPGQGLRLIYYSQIVNDFQKGDIAEGYSVSREKKESFPLTVTSAQKNPTAFYLCASSGGTANQPQHFGDGTRLSIL.

The chain combines TRBV7-9 with TRBJ1-5; D possibly corresponds to TRBD1 (5 bases). Germline CDR1 is SEHNR and CDR2 is FQNEAQ (reference sequence). The CDR3 runs to 17 residues. With 1 base removed from V and 0 bases from J, the gap between germline ends came to 13 bases. The CDR3 here is CASSLDRGRNSNQPQHF. The CDR3, as DNA: TGTGCCAGCAGCTTAGATAGGGGACGAAATAGCAATCAGCCCCAGCATTTT.

The chain employs TRBV10-2 and TRBJ2-1; the D call may be TRBD1 or TRBD2 (5 bases each). The CDR3 has 16 residues. CDR1 is WSHSY and CDR2 is SAAADI in the germline V gene. V shed 6 bases and J shed 2 bases, with 17 bases lying between them. CDR3 sequence (DNA): TGCGCCAGCAGGCCGGGACCCCCAGCGGCCTACAATGAGCAGTTCTTC. The encoded protein is CASRPGPPAAYNEQFF.

V is TRBV28 and J is TRBJ1-6; 9 bases are shared with TRBD1. Germline CDR1 MDHEN, CDR2 SYDVKM. The CDR3 sequence is 15 residues long. Unmatched junction bases numbered 12, after V lost 5 bases and J lost 13 bases. CDR3 region: CASSTTGQGTLPLHF. The CDR3 bases are TGTGCCAGCAGTACTACGGGACAGGGAACTCTGCCCCTCCACTTT.

The chain combines TRBV19 with TRBJ2-1; D is unresolved. V shed 7 bases and J shed 6 bases, with 19 bases lying between them. Germline CDR1 LNHDA, CDR2 SQIVND (reference sequence). CDR3 length: 15 residues. The CDR3 DNA sequence: TGTGCCAGTACACCGGAAAGGGTACTGGGCAATGAGCAGTTCTTC. It encodes CASTPERVLGNEQFF.

The rearrangement uses TRBV12-3 or TRBV12-4 and TRBJ2-1; the D is unclear. The CDR3 is 13 amino acids. Trimming took 6 bases from V and 7 from J, leaving 13 bases between them. The CDR3 DNA reads TGTGCCAGCAGATACGTAGCTCGGAATGAGCAGTTCTTC. This gives the protein CASRYVARNEQFF.

The chain uses TRBV6-6 and TRBJ2-7, with D tentatively TRBD2 (7 bases). Germline CDR1 and CDR2: MNHNY and SVGAGI (reference sequence). The CDR3 is 15 residues long. Trimming cost V 2 bases and J 3 bases, with 14 bases left between them. The DNA of the CDR3 is TGTGCCAGCAGTTACATGGCGGGGGCTCTCTACGAGCAGTACTTC. It specifies CASSYMAGALYEQYF.

This chain connects TRBV4-1 to TRBJ1-5; D unresolved. Trimming took 0 bases from V and 0 from J, leaving 6 bases between them. CDR1 MGHRA and CDR2 YSYEKL come from the germline V gene. The CDR3 totals 15 residues. The DNA of the CDR3 is TGCGCCAGCAGCCAAGATCCCAATAGCAATCAGCCCCAGCATTTT. Protein sequence: CASSQDPNSNQPQHF.

This chain connects TRBV3-1 (or the pseudogene TRBV3-2) to TRBJ1-1; D not resolved. Germline assignment: CDR1 LGHDT and CDR2 YNNKEL (reference sequence). The CDR3 has 14 amino acids. V gave up 0 bases and J gave up 6 bases, with 11 bases separating them. The CDR3 DNA reads as TGTGCCAGCAGCCAAGAGCGAACAGACGCTGAAGCTTTCTTT. It yields the protein CASSQERTDAEAFF.

This rearrangement joins TRBV6-5 to TRBJ1-5, with a tentative D call TRBD1 (5 bases). V was pared by 2 bases and J by 7 bases, with 12 bases between. This CDR3 spans 14 amino acids. Germline CDR1 MNHEY, CDR2 SVGAGI. The CDR3 sequence is CASSYRGGGQPQHF. CDR3 sequence (DNA): TGTGCCAGCAGTTACCGGGGGGGTGGGCAGCCCCAGCATTTT.

The chain uses TRBV2 and TRBJ2-1, with 14 bases aligning to TRBD2. The germline CDR1 and CDR2 sequences are SNHLY and FYNNEI. J was trimmed by 0 bases and V by 4 bases; bases with no gene match: 8. The CDR3 spans 19 residues. CDR3 nucleotide sequence: TGTGCCAGCAGTGTGGTAGGACTAGCGGGGGGTAGCTCCTACAATGAGCAGTTCTTC. Translating gives CASSVVGLAGGSSYNEQFF.

The chain employs TRBV6-4 and TRBJ1-2; possible D gene TRBD1, 5 bases. This CDR3 is built from 13 residues. Germline values: CDR1 MRHNA, CDR2 SNTAGT. V dropped 8 bases and J dropped 7 bases, with 17 bases sitting between them. DNA of the CDR3: TGTGCCAGCTGGGACGGCGTAGACGGTGGCTACACCTTC. It codes for CASWDGVDGGYTF.

The V call is TRBV3-1 (or the pseudogene TRBV3-2), the J call TRBJ1-5; maybe TRBD1 (6 bases). Between the trimmed V and J ends, which lost 0 bases and 9 bases, there was a span of 9 bases. The CDR3 is 13 residues long. Germline V gives CDR1 LGHDT, CDR2 YNNKEL (reference sequence). The CDR3 sequence is CASSQEGGRPQHF. CDR3 DNA sequence: TGTGCCAGCAGCCAAGAAGGGGGACGGCCCCAGCATTTT.

This chain connects TRBV6-4 to TRBJ2-1; 8 nucleotides align to TRBD1. J lost 6 bases, V lost 0 bases, and 7 bases had no gene match. CDR1 is MRHNA and CDR2 is SNTAGT in the germline V gene. The CDR3 is 16 amino acids. The CDR3 sequence: CASSDSIGTGGNEQFF. CDR3 nucleotides: TGTGCCAGCAGTGACTCGATAGGTACAGGGGGCAATGAGCAGTTCTTC.

The chain is built from TRBV12-5 and TRBJ1-3; D remains ambiguous. The CDR3 runs to 15 residues. Germline CDR1 reads LGHNT; CDR2 reads FRNRAP. The V end was cut by 6 bases, the J end by 3 bases, with 15 bases between. CDR3 region: CASGRGAVSGNTIYF. Here the CDR3 DNA reads TGTGCTAGTGGCCGGGGAGCTGTTAGTGGAAACACCATATATTTT.

The chain couples TRBV19 to TRBJ1-1; D possibly corresponds to TRBD1 (6 bases). The germline V gene has CDR1 LNHDA and CDR2 SQIVND (reference sequence). The CDR3 sequence is 14 residues long. V was cut by 3 bases and J by 3 bases, with 11 bases left in between. This CDR3 is CASSISTGDTEAFF. The CDR3 nucleotides read TGTGCCAGTAGTATTTCGACAGGTGACACTGAAGCTTTCTTT.